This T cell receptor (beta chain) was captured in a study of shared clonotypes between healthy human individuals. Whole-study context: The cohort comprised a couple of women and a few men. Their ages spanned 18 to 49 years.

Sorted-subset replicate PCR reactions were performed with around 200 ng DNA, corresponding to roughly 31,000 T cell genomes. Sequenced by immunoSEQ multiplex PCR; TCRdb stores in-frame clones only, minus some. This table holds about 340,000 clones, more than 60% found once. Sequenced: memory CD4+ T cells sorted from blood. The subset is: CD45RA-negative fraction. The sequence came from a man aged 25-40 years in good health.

The CDR3 reads CASSVHRETYEQYF. As DNA, the CDR3 is TGTGCCAGCAGCGTACACAGAGAAACCTACGAGCAGTACTTC. The chain recombines TRBV9 with TRBJ2-7; D is unresolved. This CDR3 is 14 amino acids long. V shed 1 base and J shed 2 bases, with 10 bases lying between them. Germline loops: CDR1 SGDLS, CDR2 YYNGEE.